This T cell receptor beta chain was obtained from a study of CD8+ T cells in alopecia areata. Study results and caveats: Compared with normal scalp, lesional scalp had higher clonality and more expanded CD8+ clones.

A note on this clone: What it binds is not known.

RNA extraction and reverse transcription yielded cDNA as sequencing template. Clones were sequenced by immunoSEQ multiplex PCR, and TCRdb holds only the in-frame ones, with some missing. This table has about 120,000 clones, 45% to 50% appearing once. Source material: NKG2D-low CD8+ T cells sorted from blood. The clonotype comes from a human donor with alopecia areata.

The CDR3 loop is CSDHAGQGHNEQFF. The DNA of the CDR3 is TGCAGTGATCACGCGGGACAGGGACACAATGAGCAGTTCTTC. The V gene is TRBV29-1, the J gene TRBJ2-1; the match to TRBD1 covers 9 bases. This CDR3 comprises 14 residues. Germline lookup yields CDR1 SQVTM and CDR2 ANQGSEA.